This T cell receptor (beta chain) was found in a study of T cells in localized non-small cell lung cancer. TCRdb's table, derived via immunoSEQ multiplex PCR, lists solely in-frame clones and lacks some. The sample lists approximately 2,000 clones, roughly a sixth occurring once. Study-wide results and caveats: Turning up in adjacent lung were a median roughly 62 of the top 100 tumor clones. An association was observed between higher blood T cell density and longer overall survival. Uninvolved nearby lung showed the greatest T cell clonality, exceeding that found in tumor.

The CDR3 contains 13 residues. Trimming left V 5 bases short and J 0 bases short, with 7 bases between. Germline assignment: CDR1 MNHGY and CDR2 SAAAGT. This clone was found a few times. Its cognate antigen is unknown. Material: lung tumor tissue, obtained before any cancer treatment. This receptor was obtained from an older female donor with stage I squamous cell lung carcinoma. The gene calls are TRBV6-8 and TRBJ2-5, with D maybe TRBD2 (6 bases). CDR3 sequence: CASSGTYQETQYF. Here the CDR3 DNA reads TGTGCCAGCAGTGGGACTTACCAAGAGACCCAGTACTTC.